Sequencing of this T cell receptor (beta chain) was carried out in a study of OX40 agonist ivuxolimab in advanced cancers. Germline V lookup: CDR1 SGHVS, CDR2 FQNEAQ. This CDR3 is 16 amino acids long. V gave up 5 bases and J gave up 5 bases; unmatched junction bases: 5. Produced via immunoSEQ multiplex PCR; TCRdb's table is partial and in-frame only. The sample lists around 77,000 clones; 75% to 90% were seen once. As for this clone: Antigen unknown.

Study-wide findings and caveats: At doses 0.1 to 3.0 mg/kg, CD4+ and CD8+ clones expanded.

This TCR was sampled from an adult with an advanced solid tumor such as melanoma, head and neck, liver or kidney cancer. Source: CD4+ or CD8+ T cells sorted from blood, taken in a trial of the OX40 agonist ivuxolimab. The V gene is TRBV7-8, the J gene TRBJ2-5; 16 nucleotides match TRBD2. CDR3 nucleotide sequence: TGTGCCAGCAGCCCCGGGACTAGCGGGGGGGGCGAGACCCAGTACTTC. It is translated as CASSPGTSGGGETQYF.